This TCR beta chain is drawn from a study of cytomegalovirus exposure and HLA in healthy donors (dated by TCRdb to about 2017). About the study as a whole: According to an earlier analysis of a few hundred of the donors, some 180 million T cells yielded 90 million to 140 million unique TCR beta sequences and 250 to 350 Gb of sequence data. To decide whether each TCR beta V gene segment behaved as functional or pseudogenic, an earlier analysis of approximately 620 of the donors relied on high-throughput TCR beta sequencing. Donor age, sex, ethnicity and CMV serostatus were compiled together with the repertoire data. The study used immunosequencing to profile the T cell repertoires of around 600 subjects and linked those repertoires to cytomegalovirus serostatus. Every repertoire in the discovery cohort had been generated on one and the same sequencing platform. Across 300 to 500 genotyped donors of the cohort, an average of about 200,000 unique TCR beta nucleotide sequences per donor were sequenced, and 15% to 20% of those sequences were non-productive. HLA typing included class I and class II loci at four-digit resolution. The genetic ancestry cluster associated with self-reported Caucasian donors included around four fifths of the 300 to 400 genotyped donors. A separate validation cohort of about 110 different subjects was used in addition to the roughly 670-subject first cohort. The number of donors typed differed by locus, with roughly 629-640 for A, B, C, DRB1 and DQB1, 522 for DQA1, approximately 580 for DPA1, and 472 for DPB1. A later genetic analysis took genome-wide SNP genotypes for about 55% of the 666 donors and used that subset as a discovery cohort. Roughly 5 DR-DQ haplotypes were handled as single units for association and clustering, since linkage in the cohort was strong. Rather than using new phenotypic data, the later analysis identified candidate immune exposures from TCR beta sequences and from how often those sequences occurred across donors. The study combined high-throughput TCR immunosequencing, statistical association of individual TCRs with disease status, and machine learning to predict cytomegalovirus infection status. The study aimed to test whether cataloging public T cell receptors could reveal signatures of past pathogen exposure. A later analysis re-examined previously published TCR beta repertoires from 500 to 700 donors and added high-resolution HLA genotyping to investigate patterns of TCR occurrence. About 330 gigabases of sequencing data and tens of millions of unique TCR sequences made up an early release that covered nearly 650 HLA-typed donors. Results the study describes overall, beyond this receptor: At a false discovery rate of 0.05, a later analysis linked 16,951 TCR beta sequences to specific HLA alleles. In both the original and validation cohorts, the classifier was reported to diagnose cytomegalovirus status with high specificity and sensitivity. Because counts were too low, about 18 rarely observed V segments, including chromosome 9 orphons, were excluded from the earlier analysis of 500 to 700 of the donors. In a later analysis, several top co-occurrence clusters were reported to appear linked to parvovirus B19, influenza, CMV and Epstein-Barr virus. Three of the identified cytomegalovirus-associated TCR beta chains were confirmed in vitro to be specific for cytomegalovirus antigens. Compared with equally common non-associated chains, HLA-associated TCR beta chains in a later analysis were more clonally expanded and had lower generation probabilities. A group of highly shared sequence variants was considered likely to be a technical artifact of the sequencing pipeline. The study listed 164 TCR beta chains as associated with cytomegalovirus. HLA typing was unavailable for some donors at each locus, so association tests used only the typed subset. In this cohort, only TCR beta chains were sequenced, and detectable features were limited by the absence of alpha or paired-chain data. CMV serostatus was the only immune exposure information available for the cohort. Most CMV-associated TCR beta chains appeared to be HLA-restricted in a later analysis, and the HLA associations seemed to be driven largely by CMV exposure. Most TCR sequences were seen in very few donors, while some public TCRs were found in many individuals. In an earlier analysis of some 500 of the donors, most TCR beta V segments were observed in productive rearrangements about 87% or about 30% of the time, broadly matching IMGT annotations. Some IMGT-functional V segments, including TRBV6-2 and TRBV6-3, could not be told apart with the 87-base-pair reads, so those segments were excluded. It was suggested by the authors that the approach could potentially be generalized to other disease states and immunological phenotypes. When HLA alleles, especially DR and DQ, strongly co-occurred, attributing TCR associations to individual alleles was difficult. Presence/absence analyses assumed roughly uniform sequencing depth across donors, an assumption that may not hold. A further reported finding was that TCR beta sequences accurately predicted the HLA-A and HLA-B alleles for most subjects in the first cohort. An association between a missense DCLRE1C variant and V-gene and J-gene trimming of TCR beta chains was found in a later genetic analysis and replicated in an independent cohort. Correlated functional status among segregating V segments might be attributable to linkage disequilibrium, but an unknown experimental factor could not be ruled out. A later analysis found that TCR association rates varied across HLA loci, with DRB1 alleles showing the most associated TCRs and HLA-C alleles the fewest. A later genetic analysis reported fewer N-insertions in productive TCRs among donors in an Asian-associated ancestry cluster than the roughly 700-donor mean.

The library was built by means of the immunoSEQ multiplex PCR assay. A mixture of 60 forward primers for TCR Vbeta segments and 13 reverse primers for TCR Jbeta segments was used in the multiplex PCR. The CDR3 region of rearranged TCR beta genes was amplified from genomic DNA with a multiplex PCR assay. On the Illumina HiSeq System, the amplified TCR beta libraries were sequenced as 87-base-pair reads. The paper's processing steps were these. In a later analysis, 77 million or so unique TCR beta chains were counted across the 650 to 750 repertoires, and roughly 11 million of these chains were shared by at least two donors. A nearest-neighbor algorithm error-corrected the raw reads and collapsed the reads into unique sequences, merging closely related sequences to remove PCR and sequencing errors. To assign V, D and J gene segments, CDR3 sequences were aligned to IMGT reference sequences. For a sequence to be retained, a match of at least six nucleotides to both a V gene segment and a J gene segment was required. Rearrangements were classified as productive when the CDR3 lacked stop codons and remained in frame with V and J, and all other rearrangements were classified as non-productive. CDR3 was defined by IMGT convention, running from the second conserved V-encoded cysteine to the conserved J-encoded phenylalanine. Sequences without an unambiguous match to a single V gene segment were excluded from the earlier analysis of 500 to 700 of the donors. In an earlier analysis of 500 to 750 of the donors, V segments were called functional above 56.7% productive rearrangements and were called segregating when the between-donor standard deviation exceeded 5%. To diagnose cytomegalovirus status from the catalog of TCR beta chain sequences, a statistical classification framework was built. A later analysis assigned V and J genes by comparing TCR nucleotide sequences with IMGT/GENE-DB human TR gene sequences. A later analysis assigned CDR3 sequences and most-parsimonious VDJ recombination scenarios with the TCRdist pipeline. In a later analysis, each TCR beta chain was defined by its CDR3 amino acid sequence together with its V-gene family, and reads lacking a unique V-gene family were excluded. In a later analysis, 450 to 600 highly shared, low-generation-probability nucleotide sequences were removed to address suspected cross-contamination and a sequencing artifact. For each public chain, a later analysis derived a clonal expansion index from normalized ranks of inferred template counts within each repertoire. Generation probabilities in a later analysis came from a VDJ recombination model fitted to out-of-frame rearrangements, and those results were checked against IGoR. Hypergeometric tests were used in a later analysis to score TCR-TCR, TCR-HLA and TCR-CMV co-occurrence, with a repertoire-size bias correction applied to the TCR pairs. False discovery rates were estimated in a later analysis by permuting HLA or CMV assignments 20 times. A later analysis grouped co-occurring TCRs with DBSCAN, adding TCRdist sequence similarity when clustering within HLA-allele-positive subsets. Repertoires with fewer than 30,000 or more than 120,000 public chains were left out of co-occurrence clustering, as were a handful of repertoires with anomalous nucleotide sharing. What TCRdb holds here is the immuneACCESS table cut down to in-frame rearrangements. Part of the clones is not present; checked against another copy, under half of the missing clones reflect an unresolved V gene, and the others are unexplained. V, J and clone size derive from that table, while D and trimming were established from the DNA sequence. The sample records 150,000 to 200,000 clones, 77% of which are singletons. In total, the top ten clones hold over 2.5% of the sample.

The cohort comprised hundreds of healthy bone marrow donors. At the time of sampling, every cohort member was nominally healthy, though immune exposures that went unrecorded were likely present. The donor tested CMV seronegative and was one of the 352 seronegative cohort members. A peripheral blood sample was provided by each donor, and peripheral blood mononuclear cells were used for TCR beta sequencing. The Qiagen DNeasy Blood Extraction Kit was used to extract genomic DNA from the blood cell samples. From its cysteine to its phenylalanine, the CDR3 spans 13 amino acids. Kept here is only the CDR3 DNA, which spans 39 bases and is read in frame from base 1. The V end gives up 6 bases and the J end 4 bases, leaving 4 bases in the junction not matched to a gene. As encoded in the germline V gene, CDR1 is SQVTM while CDR2 is ANQGSEA. A word on this clone: Which antigen it targets is not known. One base away there is no much larger clone; base qualities are not given.

The V and J segments used are TRBV29-1 and TRBJ1-5, with 9 bases aligning to TRBD1. Sequencing was carried out using PBMCs. The TCR was taken from a female donor in good health and CMV-seronegative. DNA sequence: TGCAGCGTCCTACAGGGGGCGAATCAGCCCCAGCATTTT. This translates into CSVLQGANQPQHF.